Shown below are 25 T cell receptor beta chains from a single sample sequenced in a study of glioma-infiltrating T cells after dendritic cell vaccination. Assay used: immunoSEQ multiplex PCR; TCRdb lists only in-frame clones, some missing. Of 75,000 to 95,000 clones in the sample, 87% were seen once. The sample's time point: after dendritic cell vaccination, including at tumor progression/relapse. Source: blood, taken after dendritic cell vaccination. These receptors originate from a human donor with glioblastoma.

The rearrangement uses TRBV27 and TRBJ2-2, with D perhaps TRBD2 (5 bases). CDR3 length equals 14 residues. Trimming stripped 5 bases from V and 6 bases from J, with 13 bases between. The germline gives CDR1 MNHEY, CDR2 SMNVEV (reference sequence). The CDR3 is CASSPSDSSGELFF. The CDR3 region has the DNA TGTGCCAGCAGTCCCTCGGACTCATCCGGGGAGCTGTTTTTT.

In its sample, this clone was seen once. The chain is built from TRBV9 and TRBJ2-3, with 9 bases that match TRBD2. Germline assignment: CDR1 SGDLS and CDR2 YYNGEE. The length of the CDR3 is 15 residues. V dropped 0 bases and J dropped 9; count of bases not matched to a gene: 8. The CDR3 nucleotides are TGTGCCAGCAGCGTAGAGGGAGCTAGCGGGGCGACGCAGTATTTT. Translating it yields CASSVEGASGATQYF.

This chain uses TRBV11-2 with TRBJ2-1; 14 bases fit TRBD2. J was trimmed by 6 bases and V by 0 bases; bases with no gene match: 1. CDR3 length: 16 residues. CDR1 and CDR2 (germline): SGHAT, FQNNGV. The CDR3 DNA reads as TGTGCCAGCAGCTTAGAGGGGACTAGCGGGAGCAATGAGCAGTTCTTC. This gives the protein CASSLEGTSGSNEQFF.

This clone was counted once. The chain couples TRBV11-3 to TRBJ2-1; 8 positions match TRBD1. This CDR3 region has 15 residues. Per the germline V gene, CDR1 is SGHNT and CDR2 is YENEEA. V was clipped by 3 bases and J by 8 bases; unmatched bases: 9. CDR3 in DNA: TGTGCCAGCAGCTTGACAGGGGCTACAGGCGATGAGCAGTTCTTC. Translation gives CASSLTGATGDEQFF.

This chain connects TRBV2 to TRBJ1-3, with 7 nucleotides matching TRBD1. CDR1 and CDR2 (germline): SNHLY, FYNNEI. V shed 6 bases, J shed 0 bases, and the junction held 11 bases outside the gene matches. The CDR3 is 17 residues long. The CDR3 here is CASSVDRAARSGNTIYF. The CDR3 DNA reads as TGTGCCAGCAGCGTCGACAGGGCCGCACGCTCTGGAAACACCATATATTTT.

This clone was counted between two and nine times. The V and J genes are TRBV6-5 and TRBJ1-4; no firm D call. The CDR3 consists of 12 residues. CDR1 MNHEY and CDR2 SVGAGI come from the germline V gene. V lost 4 bases and J 5 bases, leaving 5 bases between the germline ends. CDR3 residues: CASSSLNEKLFF. The CDR3 DNA reads TGTGCCAGCAGTTCCCTAAATGAAAAACTGTTTTTT.

CDR3 region: CASSLARLNSPLHF. CDR3 in DNA: TGTGCCAGCAGCTTAGCCCGACTTAATTCACCCCTCCACTTT. The chain recombines TRBV11-2 with TRBJ1-6; D unresolved. This CDR3 has 14 amino acids. V lost 1 base and J lost 6, with 7 bases in between. Germline CDR1 reads SGHAT; CDR2 reads FQNNGV.

This clone has only one observation. The J gene is TRBJ2-7, the V gene TRBV13; D might be TRBD2 (5 bases). The V gene's germline CDR1 is PRHDT and CDR2 FYEKMQ (reference sequence). V lost 5 bases and J lost 2, with 16 bases in between. The CDR3 extends over 15 amino acids. CDR3 protein: CASSQAAKIPYEQYF. For the CDR3, the DNA is TGTGCCAGCAGCCAAGCGGCTAAAATACCCTACGAGCAGTACTTC. Together with reference TRBV13 and TRBJ2-7, the CDR3 gives the full variable domain: AAGVIQSPRHLIKEKRETATLKCYPIPRHDTVYWYQQGPGQDPQFLISFYEKMQSDKGSIPDRFSAQQFSDYHSELNMSSLELGDSALYFCASSQAAKIPYEQYFGPGTRLTVT.

This clone has only one observation. The chain couples TRBV4-3 to TRBJ2-2; TRBD1 might be the D (5 bases). The CDR3 length is 16 residues. V was clipped by 0 bases and J by 7 bases, with 15 bases between them. The germline CDR1 and CDR2 sequences are LGHNA and YSLEER. The CDR3 is CASSQDQGRVVGELFF. The CDR3, as DNA: TGCGCCAGCAGCCAAGATCAGGGTCGTGTGGTCGGGGAGCTGTTTTTT.

This clone was counted a single time. The rearrangement links TRBV5-4 to TRBJ2-7, with 9 bases fitting TRBD2. Germline-derived CDR1 and CDR2 are SGHNT and YYREEE (reference sequence). Trimming removed 3 bases from V and 4 bases from J; junction bases left unmatched: 11. This CDR3 has 16 residues. The CDR3 protein is CASSSSTAGGFYEQYF. The CDR3 region has the DNA TGTGCCAGCAGCTCGAGTACGGCGGGAGGGTTTTACGAGCAGTACTTC.

J is TRBJ2-7 and V is TRBV5-1; no clear D. Trimming cost V 0 bases and J 0 bases, with 7 bases left between them. Per germline, CDR1 SGHRS and CDR2 YFSETQ. The CDR3 sequence is 14 residues long. The CDR3 DNA reads TGCGCCAGCAGCTTGGAGTCTAGCTCCTACGAGCAGTACTTC. Amino acids: CASSLESSSYEQYF.

Details on this clone: Other DNA sequences within the sample encode an identical CDR3. V usage is TRBV6-5 and J usage is TRBJ2-2; a weak D match, TRBD2 (6 bases). Per the germline V gene, CDR1 is MNHEY and CDR2 is SVGAGI. CDR3 length: 15 amino acids. V dropped 5 bases and J dropped 7 bases, with 17 bases sitting between them. The CDR3 sequence: CASSGGTGIGGELFF. CDR3 DNA: TGTGCCAGCAGTGGGGGGACGGGCATAGGCGGGGAGCTGTTTTTT.

This clone appeared a few times. V is TRBV4-1 and J is TRBJ2-1; 11 bases line up with TRBD2. The CDR3 totals 14 residues. The J segment lost 3 bases and the V segment lost 7 bases, leaving 2 bases of the junction unmatched. Germline values: CDR1 MGHRA, CDR2 YSYEKL. The CDR3 bases are TGCGCCAGCAACGGACTAGCGGGCTACAATGAGCAGTTCTTC. Protein sequence: CASNGLAGYNEQFF.

This chain links TRBV25-1 with TRBJ2-3, with D maybe TRBD1 (6 bases). V was cut by 4 bases and J by 1 base, with 12 bases left in between. Germline CDR1 reads MGHDK; CDR2 reads SYGVNS. This CDR3 is 15 amino acids long. The CDR3 region is CASSATGYGTDTQYF. The CDR3 DNA sequence: TGTGCCAGCAGTGCCACAGGGTACGGCACAGATACGCAGTATTTT.

The CDR3 DNA follows: TGTGCCAGCAGCCCCGGGGGAGCCCGCAACGAGCAGTTCTTC. The encoded protein is CASSPGGARNEQFF. The chain carries TRBV7-3 and TRBJ2-1; a weak D match, TRBD2 (6 bases). Trimming shortened V by 5 bases and J by 10 bases, and 18 bases separated the two germline ends. The CDR3 runs to 14 residues. Germline CDR1 is SGHTA and CDR2 is FQGTGA.

The chain joins TRBV19 to TRBJ2-7, with TRBD2 matching over 12 bases. This CDR3 comprises 15 residues. V was pared by 5 bases and J by 5 bases, with 7 bases of the junction left unmatched. Germline CDR1 is LNHDA and CDR2 is SQIVND (reference sequence). The CDR3 spells CASSSLAGGPDEQYF. CDR3 sequence (DNA): TGTGCCAGTAGTTCCCTAGCGGGAGGGCCGGACGAGCAGTACTTC.

This clone was counted only a few times. This CDR3 reads CASSFYTGGNTIYF. CDR3 nucleotide sequence: TGTGCCAGCAGCTTTTATACAGGTGGAAACACCATATATTTT. This chain links TRBV7-9 with TRBJ1-3; D possibly corresponds to TRBD1 (5 bases). Germline CDR1 and CDR2: SEHNR and FQNEAQ (reference sequence). With 3 bases removed from V and 3 bases from J, the gap between germline ends came to 9 bases. This CDR3 is built from 14 residues.

The chain is built from TRBV6-4 and TRBJ2-5; TRBD2 agrees at 12 bases. The CDR3 extends over 16 amino acids. Trimming cost V 3 bases and J 14 bases; bases outside gene matches: 16. Germline-derived CDR1 and CDR2 are MRHNA and SNTAGT. The CDR3 region has the DNA TGTGCCAGCAGTGATCTAGCGGGAGGGCCAAACTTGATTTATTACTTC. Its translation is CASSDLAGGPNLIYYF.

The CDR3 DNA follows: TGTGCCGCTTCCCGCGGAGGAAATAATTCACCCCTCCACTTT. Translated: CAASRGGNNSPLHF. The V gene is TRBV2, the J gene TRBJ1-6; D call uncertain. The ends were cut back, 11 bases at V and 5 bases at J, with 16 bases in the middle. Per the germline V gene, CDR1 is SNHLY and CDR2 is FYNNEI. The CDR3 is 14 amino acids.

The chain couples TRBV11-2 to TRBJ1-1, with 8 bases lining up with TRBD1. This CDR3 region has 14 residues. CDR1 SGHAT and CDR2 FQNNGV come from the germline V gene. J gave up 6 bases and V 7 bases, and 10 bases lay outside the gene matches. The CDR3 loop reads CASTVVQGASEAFF. In DNA form, the CDR3 reads TGTGCCAGCACTGTGGTTCAGGGGGCGTCTGAAGCTTTCTTT.

The rearrangement links TRBV6-1 to TRBJ1-1, with 9 positions matching TRBD1. There are 14 residues in the CDR3. Trimming removed 6 bases from V and 4 bases from J; junction bases left unmatched: 6. Germline lookup yields CDR1 MNHNS and CDR2 SASEGT. The CDR3 protein is CASSWGQGGTEAFF. The DNA of the CDR3 is TGTGCCAGCAGCTGGGGACAGGGAGGCACTGAAGCTTTCTTT.

In this sample, this clone is medium-sized. V and J are TRBV2 and TRBJ1-2; D ambiguous. CDR1 is SNHLY, CDR2 FYNNEI, per germline. V was shortened by 4 bases and J by 4 bases, with 7 bases between the two germline ends. The CDR3 sequence is 12 residues long. The CDR3 is CASSGASYGYTF. DNA for the CDR3: TGTGCCAGCAGTGGGGCGAGCTATGGCTACACCTTC.

The rearrangement links TRBV9 to TRBJ1-1; D not certain. The V gene lost 4 bases and the J gene lost 4 bases, with 11 bases spanning the gap. This CDR3 comprises 13 residues. CDR1 is SGDLS, CDR2 YYNGEE, per germline. The DNA of the CDR3 is TGTGCCAGCAGCTACGGGTTGGGCACTGAAGCTTTCTTT. Translated, it gives CASSYGLGTEAFF.

The chain links TRBV29-1 to TRBJ2-1, with D possibly matching TRBD2 (7 bases). The CDR3 is made up of 16 amino acids. Germline CDR1 SQVTM, CDR2 ANQGSEA. V lost 6 bases to trimming and J lost 0 bases, with 18 bases between them. In DNA form, the CDR3 reads TGCAGCGTAACGTCGGGGGGCAGCGGCTCCTACAATGAGCAGTTCTTC. Translated, it gives CSVTSGGSGSYNEQFF.

This sequence joins TRBV9 and TRBJ1-3; no firm D call. Germline CDR1 SGDLS, CDR2 YYNGEE. The V end lost 3 bases, the J end lost 0 bases, and 13 bases lay between the germline ends. The CDR3 has 16 amino acids. In DNA, the CDR3 is TGTGCCAGCAGCGGGCCGTGGTCCTCCTCTGGAAACACCATATATTTT. This gives the protein CASSGPWSSSGNTIYF.